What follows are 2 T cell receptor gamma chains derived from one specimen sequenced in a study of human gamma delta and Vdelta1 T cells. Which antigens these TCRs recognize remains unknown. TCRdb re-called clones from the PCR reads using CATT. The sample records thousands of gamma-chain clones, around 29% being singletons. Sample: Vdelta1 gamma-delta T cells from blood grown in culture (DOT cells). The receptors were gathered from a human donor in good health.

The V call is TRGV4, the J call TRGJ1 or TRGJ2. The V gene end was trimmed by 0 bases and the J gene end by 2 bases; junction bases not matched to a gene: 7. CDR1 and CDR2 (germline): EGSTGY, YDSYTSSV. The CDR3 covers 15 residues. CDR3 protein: CATWDGQEDYYKKLF. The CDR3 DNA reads TGTGCCACCTGGGATGGGCAGGAGGATTATTATAAGAAACTCTTT.

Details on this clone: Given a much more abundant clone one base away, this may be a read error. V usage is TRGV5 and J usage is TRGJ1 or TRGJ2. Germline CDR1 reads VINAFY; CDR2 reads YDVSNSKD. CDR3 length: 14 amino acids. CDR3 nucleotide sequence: TGTACCACCTGGGACAGGTCGGGATATTATAAGAAACTCTTT. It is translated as CTTWDRSGYYKKLF.